The clone carrying this T cell receptor beta chain is large (0.1 to 1%) within its sample. Unique molecular identifiers tagged every individual TCR cDNA molecule. TCRdb recomputed calls from the 5' RACE reads with MiXCR, one row per CDR3 protein. The sample lists thousands of distinct CDR3 sequences, 20% to 30% occurring once. This sample's time point: blood at routine non-recurrence follow-up after resection. This entry is derived from a study of spatial heterogeneity in lung cancer. CDR3 length equals 15 residues. Trimming cost V 1 base and J 4 bases; bases outside gene matches: 6. Germline CDR1 and CDR2: PRHDT and FYEKMQ (reference sequence).

The material was PBMCs, obtained at follow-up. The chain joins TRBV13 to TRBJ1-2; 7 positions agree with TRBD1. The source is a male donor with early-stage non-small cell lung cancer. CDR3 residues: CASSLDRTGAYGYTF. CDR3 nucleotide sequence: TGTGCCAGCAGCTTAGATCGGACAGGAGCCTATGGCTACACCTTC. The full variable domain, rest sourced from reference TRBV13 and TRBJ1-2, is AAGVIQSPRHLIKEKRETATLKCYPIPRHDTVYWYQQGPGQDPQFLISFYEKMQSDKGSIPDRFSAQQFSDYHSELNMSSLELGDSALYFCASSLDRTGAYGYTFGSGTRLTVV.